This T cell receptor (beta chain) comes out of a study of T cell responses to AZD1222 COVID-19 vaccine. Study information: Pooling was applied to second doses at about 4 or about 12 weeks.

Study results and limitations: The donors showed a predominance of white British ancestry and of females, with possible underestimation of clonal diversity. Spike-specific TCR breadth and depth grew following two AZD1222 doses. Spike as a whole was targeted by vaccine-associated CD4 TCRs, dominant at 160-218 and 743-854.

Concerning this clone: Its specificity is not known.

Sequencing used immunoSEQ multiplex PCR; TCRdb keeps in-frame clones, though not all of them. The sample shows some 110,000 clones, about 90% of them seen only once. CDR3 length: 17 residues. Germline loops: CDR1 LGHDT, CDR2 YNNKEL (reference sequence). V shed 0 bases, J shed 6 bases, and the junction held 9 bases outside the gene matches. The sequences come from peripheral blood, collected on day 0 of AZD1222 vaccination. This sequence originates from an adult in good health. V usage is TRBV3-1 (or the pseudogene TRBV3-2) and J usage is TRBJ1-5; 9 bases agree with TRBD1. CDR3 nucleotide sequence: TGTGCCAGCAGCCAAGATGGGGGACAGGGTATCCGTCAGCCCCAGCATTTT. It yields the protein CASSQDGGQGIRQPQHF.